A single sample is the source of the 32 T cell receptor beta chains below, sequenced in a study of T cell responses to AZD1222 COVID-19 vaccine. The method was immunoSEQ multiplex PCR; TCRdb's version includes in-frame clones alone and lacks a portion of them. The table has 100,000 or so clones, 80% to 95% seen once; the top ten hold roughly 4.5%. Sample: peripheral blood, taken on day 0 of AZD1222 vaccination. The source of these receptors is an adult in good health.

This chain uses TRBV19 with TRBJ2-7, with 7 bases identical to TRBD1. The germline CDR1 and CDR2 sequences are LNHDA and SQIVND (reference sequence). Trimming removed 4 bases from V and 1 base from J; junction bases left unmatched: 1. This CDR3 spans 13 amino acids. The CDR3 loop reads CASSKTGSYEQYF. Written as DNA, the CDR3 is TGTGCCAGTAGTAAGACAGGGTCCTACGAGCAGTACTTC.

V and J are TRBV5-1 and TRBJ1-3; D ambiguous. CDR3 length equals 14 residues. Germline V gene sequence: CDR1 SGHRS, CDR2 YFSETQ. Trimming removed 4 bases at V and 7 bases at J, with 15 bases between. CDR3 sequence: CASSASGSGNTIYF. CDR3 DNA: TGCGCCAGCAGCGCTTCAGGTAGCGGGAACACCATATATTTT.

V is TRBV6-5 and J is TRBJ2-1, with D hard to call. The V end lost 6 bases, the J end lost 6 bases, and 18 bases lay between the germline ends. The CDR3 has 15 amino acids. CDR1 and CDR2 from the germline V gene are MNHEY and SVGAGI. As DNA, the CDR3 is TGTGCCAGCAGAGCCCTCTTGGGGATGGTCAATGAGCAGTTCTTC. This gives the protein CASRALLGMVNEQFF.

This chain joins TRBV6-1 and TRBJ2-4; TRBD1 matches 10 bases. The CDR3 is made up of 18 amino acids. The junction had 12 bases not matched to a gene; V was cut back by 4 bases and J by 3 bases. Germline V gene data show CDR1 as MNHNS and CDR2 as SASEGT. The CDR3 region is CASSAPGTGEKGKNIQYF. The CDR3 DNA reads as TGTGCCAGCAGTGCGCCCGGGACAGGGGAAAAGGGCAAAAACATTCAGTACTTC.

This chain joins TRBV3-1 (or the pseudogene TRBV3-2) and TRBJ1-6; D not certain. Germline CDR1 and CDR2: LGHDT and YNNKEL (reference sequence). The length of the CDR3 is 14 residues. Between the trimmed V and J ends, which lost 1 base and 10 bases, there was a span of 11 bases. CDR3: CASSQVSSGSPLHF. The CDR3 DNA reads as TGTGCCAGCAGCCAAGTCTCCAGTGGATCACCCCTCCACTTT.

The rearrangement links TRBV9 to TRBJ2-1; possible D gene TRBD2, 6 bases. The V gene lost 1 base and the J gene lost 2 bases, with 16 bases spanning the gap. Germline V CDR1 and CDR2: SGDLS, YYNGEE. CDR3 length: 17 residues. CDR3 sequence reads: CASSVIGSGYTYNEQFF. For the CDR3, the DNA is TGTGCCAGCAGCGTAATCGGTAGCGGCTACACCTACAATGAGCAGTTCTTC.

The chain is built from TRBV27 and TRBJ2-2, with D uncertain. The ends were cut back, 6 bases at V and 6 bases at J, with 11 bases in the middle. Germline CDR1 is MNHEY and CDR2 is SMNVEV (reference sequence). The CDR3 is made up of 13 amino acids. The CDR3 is CASRPLTAGELFF. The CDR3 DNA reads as TGTGCCAGCAGACCTTTGACGGCCGGGGAGCTGTTTTTT.

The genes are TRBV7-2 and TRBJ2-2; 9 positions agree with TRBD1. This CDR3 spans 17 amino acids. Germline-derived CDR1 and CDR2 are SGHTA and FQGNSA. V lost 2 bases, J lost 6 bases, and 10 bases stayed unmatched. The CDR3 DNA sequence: TGTGCCAGCAGCTTAAACTCCGGGACAGGGTCGCCCGGGGAGCTGTTTTTT. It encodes CASSLNSGTGSPGELFF.

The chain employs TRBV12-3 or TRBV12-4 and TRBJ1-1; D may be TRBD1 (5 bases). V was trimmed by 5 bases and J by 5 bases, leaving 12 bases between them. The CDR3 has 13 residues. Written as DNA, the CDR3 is TGTGCCAGCAGTAACGCCGGGGGTACTGAAGCTTTCTTT. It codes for CASSNAGGTEAFF.

This CDR3 reads CASSLQGGLSYEQYF. Written as DNA, the CDR3 is TGTGCCAGCAGTTTACAGGGCGGATTATCCTACGAGCAGTACTTC. This chain connects TRBV27 to TRBJ2-7; a weak D match, TRBD1 (5 bases). The germline V gene has CDR1 MNHEY and CDR2 SMNVEV (reference sequence). The CDR3 totals 15 residues. V was pared by 2 bases and J by 1 base, with 12 bases between.

The CDR3 DNA is TGTGCCTTAGGGGTGTGGGAGCAGTACTTC. Translating gives CALGVWEQYF. The V gene is TRBV30, the J gene TRBJ2-7, with D possibly matching TRBD1 (5 bases). V lost 7 bases to trimming and J lost 7 bases, with 11 bases between them. The CDR3 spans 10 residues. Looked up from germline, CDR1 is GTSNPN and CDR2 is SVGIG (reference sequence). Complete variable domain (other parts from reference TRBV30 and TRBJ2-7): SQTIHQWPATLVQPVGSPLSLECTVEGTSNPNLYWYRQAAGRGLQLLFYSVGIGQISSEVPQNLSASRPQDRQFILSSKKLLLSDSGFYLCALGVWEQYFGPGTRLTVT.

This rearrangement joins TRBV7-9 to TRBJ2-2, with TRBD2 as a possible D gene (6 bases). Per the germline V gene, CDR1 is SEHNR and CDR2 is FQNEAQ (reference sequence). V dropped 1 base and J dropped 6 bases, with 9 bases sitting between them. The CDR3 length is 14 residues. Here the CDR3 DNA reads TGTGCCAGCAGCTTAGTGTCGGGAGCCGGGGAGCTGTTTTTT. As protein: CASSLVSGAGELFF.

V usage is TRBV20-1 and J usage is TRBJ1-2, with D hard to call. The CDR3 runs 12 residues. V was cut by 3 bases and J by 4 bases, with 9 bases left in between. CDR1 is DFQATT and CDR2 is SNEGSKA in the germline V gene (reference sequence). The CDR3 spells CSASAGAYGYTF. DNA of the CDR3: TGCAGTGCTAGTGCTGGCGCCTATGGCTACACCTTC.

As DNA, the CDR3 is TGTGCCAGCAGCTTACAGCGGGGGGTCTATTACGAGCAGTACTTC. This codes for CASSLQRGVYYEQYF. The V and J genes are TRBV7-2 and TRBJ2-7; 9 positions match TRBD2. The length of the CDR3 is 15 residues. CDR1 and CDR2 from the germline V gene are SGHTA and FQGNSA. V gave up 2 bases and J gave up 4 bases; unmatched junction bases: 6.

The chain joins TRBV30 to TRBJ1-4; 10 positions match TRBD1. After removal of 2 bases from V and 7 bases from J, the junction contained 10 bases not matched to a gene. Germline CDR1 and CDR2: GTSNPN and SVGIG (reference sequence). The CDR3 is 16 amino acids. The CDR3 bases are TGTGCCTGGAGTAGGGGGACAGGGGCCAGTGGTGAAAAACTGTTTTTT. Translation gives CAWSRGTGASGEKLFF. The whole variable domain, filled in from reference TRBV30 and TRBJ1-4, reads SQTIHQWPATLVQPVGSPLSLECTVEGTSNPNLYWYRQAAGRGLQLLFYSVGIGQISSEVPQNLSASRPQDRQFILSSKKLLLSDSGFYLCAWSRGTGASGEKLFFGSGTQLSVL.

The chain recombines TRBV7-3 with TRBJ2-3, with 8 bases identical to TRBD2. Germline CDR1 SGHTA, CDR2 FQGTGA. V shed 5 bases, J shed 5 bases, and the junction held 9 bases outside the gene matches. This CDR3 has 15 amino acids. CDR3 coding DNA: TGTGCCAGCAGCCCCGGGGCGGGGGGAGGAGATACGCAGTATTTT. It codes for CASSPGAGGGDTQYF. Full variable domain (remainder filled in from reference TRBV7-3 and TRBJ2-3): GAGVSQTPSNKVTEKGKYVELRCDPISGHTALYWYRQSLGQGPEFLIYFQGTGAADDSGLPNDRFFAVRPEGSVSTLKIQRTERGDSAVYLCASSPGAGGGDTQYFGPGTRLTVL.

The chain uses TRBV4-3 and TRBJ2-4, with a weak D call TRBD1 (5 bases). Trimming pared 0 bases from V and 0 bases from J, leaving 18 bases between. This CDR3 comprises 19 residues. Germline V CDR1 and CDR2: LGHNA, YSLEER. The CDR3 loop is CASSQDLQAGPLAKNIQYF. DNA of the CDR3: TGCGCCAGCAGCCAAGATCTACAGGCAGGGCCTCTAGCCAAAAACATTCAGTACTTC.

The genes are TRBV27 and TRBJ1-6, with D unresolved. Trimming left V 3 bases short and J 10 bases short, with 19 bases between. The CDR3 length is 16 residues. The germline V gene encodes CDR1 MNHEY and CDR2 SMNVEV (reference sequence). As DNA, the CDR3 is TGTGCCAGCAGTTTGGCGCCACGGGGAGGGCAATCACCCCTCCACTTT. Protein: CASSLAPRGGQSPLHF.

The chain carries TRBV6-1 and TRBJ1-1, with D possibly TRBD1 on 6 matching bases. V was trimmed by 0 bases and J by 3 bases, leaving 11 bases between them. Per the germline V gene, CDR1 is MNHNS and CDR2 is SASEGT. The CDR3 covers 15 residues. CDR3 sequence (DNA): TGTGCCAGCAGTGAAGCTGGCCAGGGGTACACTGAAGCTTTCTTT. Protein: CASSEAGQGYTEAFF.

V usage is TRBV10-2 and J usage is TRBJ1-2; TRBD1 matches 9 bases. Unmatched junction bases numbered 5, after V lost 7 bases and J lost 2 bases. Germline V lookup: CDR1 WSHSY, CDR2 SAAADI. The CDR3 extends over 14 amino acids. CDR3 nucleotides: TGCGCCAGCACCAGGGACAGGGTGAACTATGGCTACACCTTC. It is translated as CASTRDRVNYGYTF.

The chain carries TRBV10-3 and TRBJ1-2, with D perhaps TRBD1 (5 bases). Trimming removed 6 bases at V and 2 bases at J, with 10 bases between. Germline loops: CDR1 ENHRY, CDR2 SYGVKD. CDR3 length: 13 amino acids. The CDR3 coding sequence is TGTGCCATCAGGCGGGGGGAGAACTATGGCTACACCTTC. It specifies CAIRRGENYGYTF.

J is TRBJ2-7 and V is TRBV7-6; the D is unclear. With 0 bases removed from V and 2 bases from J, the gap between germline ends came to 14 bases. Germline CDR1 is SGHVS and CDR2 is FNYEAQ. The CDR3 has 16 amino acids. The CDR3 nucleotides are TGTGCCAGCAGCTTAGCTGGCAGCTCGGCTCCCTACGAGCAGTACTTC. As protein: CASSLAGSSAPYEQYF.

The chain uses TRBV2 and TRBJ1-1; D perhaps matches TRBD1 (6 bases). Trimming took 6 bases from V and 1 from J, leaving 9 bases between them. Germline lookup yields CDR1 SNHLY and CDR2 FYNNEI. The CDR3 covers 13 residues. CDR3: CASRRTANTEAFF. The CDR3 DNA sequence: TGTGCCAGCAGAAGGACAGCGAACACTGAAGCTTTCTTT.

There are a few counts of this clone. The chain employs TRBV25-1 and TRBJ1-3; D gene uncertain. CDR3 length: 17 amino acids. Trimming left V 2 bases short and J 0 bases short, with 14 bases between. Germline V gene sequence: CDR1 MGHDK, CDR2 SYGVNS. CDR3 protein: CASSEGSLRSSGNTIYF. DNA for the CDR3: TGTGCCAGCAGTGAAGGCTCGTTACGATCCTCTGGAAACACCATATATTTT.

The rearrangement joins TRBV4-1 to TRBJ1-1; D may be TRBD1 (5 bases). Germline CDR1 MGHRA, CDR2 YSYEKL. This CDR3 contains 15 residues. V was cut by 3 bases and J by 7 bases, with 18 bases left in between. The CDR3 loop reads CASSQPGTLLGEAFF. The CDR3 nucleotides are TGCGCCAGCAGCCAGCCCGGGACCCTGTTGGGTGAAGCTTTCTTT.

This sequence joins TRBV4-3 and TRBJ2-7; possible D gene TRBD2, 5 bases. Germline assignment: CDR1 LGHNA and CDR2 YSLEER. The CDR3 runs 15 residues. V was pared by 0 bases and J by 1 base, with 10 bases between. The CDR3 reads CASSQESSGSYEQYF. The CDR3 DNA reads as TGCGCCAGCAGCCAAGAATCCAGCGGATCCTACGAGCAGTACTTC.

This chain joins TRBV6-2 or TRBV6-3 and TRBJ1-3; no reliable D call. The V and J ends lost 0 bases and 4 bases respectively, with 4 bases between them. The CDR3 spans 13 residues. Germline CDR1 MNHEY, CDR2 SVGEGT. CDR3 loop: CASSYSAGNTIYF. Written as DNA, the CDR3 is TGTGCCAGCAGTTACTCGGCCGGAAACACCATATATTTT.

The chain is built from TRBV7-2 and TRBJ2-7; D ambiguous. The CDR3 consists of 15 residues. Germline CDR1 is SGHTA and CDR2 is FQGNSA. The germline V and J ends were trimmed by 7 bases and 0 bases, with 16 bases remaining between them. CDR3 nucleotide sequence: TGTGCCAGCACCTTTGAAGGGTTAAGCTCCTACGAGCAGTACTTC. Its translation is CASTFEGLSSYEQYF.

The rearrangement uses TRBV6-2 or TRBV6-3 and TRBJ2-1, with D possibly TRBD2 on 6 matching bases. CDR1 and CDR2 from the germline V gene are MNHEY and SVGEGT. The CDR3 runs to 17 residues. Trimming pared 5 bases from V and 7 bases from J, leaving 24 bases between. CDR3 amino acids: CASSPSVAATLGNEQFF. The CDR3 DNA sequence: TGTGCCAGCAGTCCCTCGGTAGCGGCGACCTTGGGGAATGAGCAGTTCTTC.

The CDR3 DNA sequence: TGTGCCACCAGTGACCAGGACAGGGCAGGTACCGGGGAGCTGTTTTTT. Its translation is CATSDQDRAGTGELFF. The chain uses TRBV24-1 and TRBJ2-2; 8 bases are shared with TRBD1. The CDR3 consists of 16 residues. The V gene end was trimmed by 4 bases and the J gene end by 5 bases; junction bases not matched to a gene: 8. Germline V lookup: CDR1 KGHDR, CDR2 SFDVKD.

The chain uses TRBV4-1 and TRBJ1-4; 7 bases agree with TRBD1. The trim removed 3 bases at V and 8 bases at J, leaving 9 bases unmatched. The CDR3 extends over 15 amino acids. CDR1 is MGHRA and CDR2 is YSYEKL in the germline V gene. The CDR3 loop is CASSQGQREGEKLFF. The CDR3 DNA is TGCGCCAGCAGCCAGGGACAGCGAGAGGGAGAAAAACTGTTTTTT.

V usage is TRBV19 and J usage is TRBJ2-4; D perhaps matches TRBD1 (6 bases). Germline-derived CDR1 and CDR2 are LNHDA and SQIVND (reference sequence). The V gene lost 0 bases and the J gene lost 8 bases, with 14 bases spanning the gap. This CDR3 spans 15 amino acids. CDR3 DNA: TGTGCCAGTAGTATAGATCGGAGAGGGACATACATTCAGTACTTC. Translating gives CASSIDRRGTYIQYF.